This paragraph covers one TCR beta chain sequence. What it binds is not known. A junction end diverges from the germline sequence, so it may reflect a read error. This specimen belongs to a study of CD8+CD57+ T cells in acquired aplastic anemia. Study details: Each DNA sample taken from sorted CD4+ and CD8+ cells came to 3 to 4 ug on average. Overall study results and limits: CD8+ Simpson's diversity showed no significant patient-control difference.

An expansion of CD8+CD57+ cells by flow cytometry had been shown in patients chosen for sequencing. A severe acquired aplastic anemia diagnosis applied to all patients. Blood came from patients not yet given any therapy. Both TCR beta VDJ combination and CDR3 sequence profiling were carried out. Genomic DNA was the template for this profiling. TCRdb re-derived calls from the reads in MiXCR, one entry per CDR3 protein. The sample lists some 120,000 distinct CDR3 sequences; over 30% were seen once. This CDR3 spans 18 amino acids. What was sequenced was sorted CD4+, CD8+, or CD8+CD57+ T cells (not recorded which) from PBMCs. This sequence originates from a human donor with aplastic anemia. The chain links TRBV12-3 or TRBV12-4 to TRBJ1-3; the D is unclear. The CDR3: CAGSLFSIGLFSGNTIYF. CDR3 DNA: TGTGCCGGCAGTCTTTTCTCAATCGGACTGTTCTCTGGAAACACCATATATTTT.